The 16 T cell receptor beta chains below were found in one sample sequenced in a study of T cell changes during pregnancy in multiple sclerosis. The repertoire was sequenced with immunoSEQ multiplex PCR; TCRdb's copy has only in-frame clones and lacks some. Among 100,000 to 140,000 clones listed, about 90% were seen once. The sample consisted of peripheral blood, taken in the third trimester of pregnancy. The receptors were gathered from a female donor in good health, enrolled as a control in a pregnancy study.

The CDR3 sequence is CASSLETGANNEQYF. The CDR3 nucleotides are TGTGCCAGCAGCTTAGAGACAGGGGCGAACAACGAGCAGTACTTC. The chain recombines TRBV7-9 with TRBJ2-7, with 8 bases that match TRBD1. V gave up 1 base and J gave up 5 bases; unmatched junction bases: 7. CDR3 length: 15 residues. Per the germline V gene, CDR1 is SEHNR and CDR2 is FQNEAQ (reference sequence).

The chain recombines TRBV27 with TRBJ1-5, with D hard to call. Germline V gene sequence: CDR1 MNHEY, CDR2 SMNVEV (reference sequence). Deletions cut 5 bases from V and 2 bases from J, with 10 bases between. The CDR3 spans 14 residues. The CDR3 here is CASSLAFGNQPQHF. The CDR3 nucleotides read TGTGCCAGCAGTCTGGCCTTTGGCAATCAGCCCCAGCATTTT.

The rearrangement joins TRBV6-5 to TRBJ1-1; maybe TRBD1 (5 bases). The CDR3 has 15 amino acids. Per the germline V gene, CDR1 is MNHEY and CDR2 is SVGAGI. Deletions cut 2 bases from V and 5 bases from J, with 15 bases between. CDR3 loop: CASSYGLKGWTEAFF. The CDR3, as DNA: TGTGCCAGCAGTTACGGCCTCAAGGGGTGGACTGAAGCTTTCTTT.

The CDR3 sequence is CASTGDRTGGYTF. DNA of the CDR3: TGTGCCAGCACTGGGGACAGGACAGGAGGCTACACCTTC. The chain is built from TRBV9 and TRBJ1-2, with 8 bases matching TRBD1. From germline, CDR1 is SGDLS and CDR2 YYNGEE. The CDR3 loop spans 13 amino acids. The J segment lost 8 bases and the V segment lost 6 bases, leaving 9 bases of the junction unmatched. The entire variable domain, with the rest obtained from reference TRBV9 and TRBJ1-2, is as follows: DSGVTQTPKHLITATGQRVTLRCSPRSGDLSVYWYQQSLDQGLQFLIQYYNGEERAKGNILERFSAQQFPDLHSELNLSSLELGDSALYFCASTGDRTGGYTFGSGTRLTVV.

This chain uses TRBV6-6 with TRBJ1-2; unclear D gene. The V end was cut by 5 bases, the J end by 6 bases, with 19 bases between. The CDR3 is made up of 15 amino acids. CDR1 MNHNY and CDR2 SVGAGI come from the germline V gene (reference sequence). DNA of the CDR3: TGTGCCAGCAGTCCCCCCCAGCGAGCCCCCAATGGCTACACCTTC. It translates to CASSPPQRAPNGYTF.

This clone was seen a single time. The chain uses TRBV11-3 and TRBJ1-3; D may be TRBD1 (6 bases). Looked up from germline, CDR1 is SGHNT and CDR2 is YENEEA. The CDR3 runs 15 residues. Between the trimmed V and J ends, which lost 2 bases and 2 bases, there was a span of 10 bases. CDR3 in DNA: TGTGCCAGCAGCTTACAAGGACAGCCTGGAAACACCATATATTTT. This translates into CASSLQGQPGNTIYF. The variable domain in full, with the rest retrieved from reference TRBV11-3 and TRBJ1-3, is EAGVVQSPRYKIIEKKQPVAFWCNPISGHNTLYWYLQNLGQGPELLIRYENEEAVDDSQLPKDRFSAERLKGVDSTLKIQPAELGDSAVYLCASSLQGQPGNTIYFGEGSWLTVV.

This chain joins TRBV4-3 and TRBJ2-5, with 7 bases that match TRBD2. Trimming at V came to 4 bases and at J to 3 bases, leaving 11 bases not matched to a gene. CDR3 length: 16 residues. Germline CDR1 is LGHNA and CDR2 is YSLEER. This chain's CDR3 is CASSPGRGSGEETQYF. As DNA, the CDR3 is TGCGCCAGCAGCCCCGGTCGGGGGAGCGGGGAAGAGACCCAGTACTTC.

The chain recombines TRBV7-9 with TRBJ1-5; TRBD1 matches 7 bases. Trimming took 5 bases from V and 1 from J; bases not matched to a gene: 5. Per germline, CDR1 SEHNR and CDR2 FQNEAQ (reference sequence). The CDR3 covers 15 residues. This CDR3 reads CASSAGTESNQPQHF. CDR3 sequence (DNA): TGTGCCAGCAGCGCCGGGACAGAAAGCAATCAGCCCCAGCATTTT.

For the CDR3, the DNA is TGCAGCGTTGAGGCAGGGGAGGGCTATGGCTACACCTTC. It encodes CSVEAGEGYGYTF. The chain combines TRBV29-1 with TRBJ1-2, with D possibly TRBD1 on 6 matching bases. V shed 3 bases and J shed 4 bases, with 12 bases lying between them. The germline gives CDR1 SQVTM, CDR2 ANQGSEA. The CDR3 extends over 13 amino acids. Variable domain in full (rest from reference TRBV29-1 and TRBJ1-2): SAVISQKPSRDICQRGTSLTIQCQVDSQVTMMFWYRQQPGQSLTLIATANQGSEATYESGFVIDKFPISRPNLTFSTLTVSNMSPEDSSIYLCSVEAGEGYGYTFGSGTRLTVV.

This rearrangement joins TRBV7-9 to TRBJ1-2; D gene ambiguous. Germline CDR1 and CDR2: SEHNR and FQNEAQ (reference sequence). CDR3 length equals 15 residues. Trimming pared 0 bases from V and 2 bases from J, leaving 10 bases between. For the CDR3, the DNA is TGTGCCAGCAGCTTAGCCTCAGGATCGAACTATGGCTACACCTTC. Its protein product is CASSLASGSNYGYTF.

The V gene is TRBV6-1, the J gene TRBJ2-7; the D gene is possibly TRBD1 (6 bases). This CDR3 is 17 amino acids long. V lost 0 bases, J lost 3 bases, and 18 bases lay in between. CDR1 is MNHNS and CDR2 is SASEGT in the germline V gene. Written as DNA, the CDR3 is TGTGCCAGCAGTGAAGCACCCTGGCAGGGGAAGTTCTACGAGCAGTACTTC. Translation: CASSEAPWQGKFYEQYF.

The CDR3 sequence: CASSSPTASGGYTF. CDR3 bases: TGTGCCAGCAGTTCACCCACCGCGTCAGGTGGCTACACCTTC. The chain joins TRBV7-2 to TRBJ1-2; D is unclear. CDR1 is SGHTA, CDR2 FQGNSA, per germline. This CDR3 comprises 14 residues. V lost 6 bases and J 7 bases, leaving 18 bases between the germline ends.

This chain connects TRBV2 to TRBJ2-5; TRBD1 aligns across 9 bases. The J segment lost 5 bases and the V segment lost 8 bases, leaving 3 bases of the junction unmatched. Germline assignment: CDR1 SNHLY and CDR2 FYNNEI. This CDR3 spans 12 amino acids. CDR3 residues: CASRTGGETQYF. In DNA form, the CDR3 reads TGTGCCAGCCGAACAGGGGGCGAGACCCAGTACTTC.

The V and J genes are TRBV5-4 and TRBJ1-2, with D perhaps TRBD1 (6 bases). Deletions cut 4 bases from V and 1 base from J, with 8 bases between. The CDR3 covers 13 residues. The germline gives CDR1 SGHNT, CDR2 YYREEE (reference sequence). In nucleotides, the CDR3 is TGTGCCAGCAGCGCAGGGGTTAACTATGGCTACACCTTC. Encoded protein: CASSAGVNYGYTF.

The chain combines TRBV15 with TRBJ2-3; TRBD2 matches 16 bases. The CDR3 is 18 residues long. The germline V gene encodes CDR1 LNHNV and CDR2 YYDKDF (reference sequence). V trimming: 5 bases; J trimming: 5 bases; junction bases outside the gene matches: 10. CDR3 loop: CATSPRGTSGGARDTQYF. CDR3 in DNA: TGTGCCACCAGCCCCCGGGGGACTAGCGGGGGGGCGAGAGATACGCAGTATTTT.

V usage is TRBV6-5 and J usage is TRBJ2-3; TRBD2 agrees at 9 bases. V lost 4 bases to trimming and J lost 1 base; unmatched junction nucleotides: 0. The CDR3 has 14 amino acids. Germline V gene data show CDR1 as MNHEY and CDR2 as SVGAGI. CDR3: CASSLAGGTDTQYF. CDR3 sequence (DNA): TGTGCCAGCAGTTTAGCGGGGGGCACAGATACGCAGTATTTT.